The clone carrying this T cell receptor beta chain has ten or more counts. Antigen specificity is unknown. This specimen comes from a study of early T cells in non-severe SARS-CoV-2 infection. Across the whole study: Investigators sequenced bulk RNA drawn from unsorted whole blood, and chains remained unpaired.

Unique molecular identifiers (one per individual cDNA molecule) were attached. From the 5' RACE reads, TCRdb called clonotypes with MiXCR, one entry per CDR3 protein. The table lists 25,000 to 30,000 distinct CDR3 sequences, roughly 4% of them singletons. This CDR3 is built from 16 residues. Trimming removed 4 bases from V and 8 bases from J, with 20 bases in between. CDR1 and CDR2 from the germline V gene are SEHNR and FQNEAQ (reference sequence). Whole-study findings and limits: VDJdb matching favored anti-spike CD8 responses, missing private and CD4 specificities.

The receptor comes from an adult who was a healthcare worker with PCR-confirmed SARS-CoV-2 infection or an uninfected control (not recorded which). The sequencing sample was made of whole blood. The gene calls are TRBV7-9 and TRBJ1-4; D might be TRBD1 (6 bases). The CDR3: CASSSVRGRGGEKLFF. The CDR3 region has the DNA TGTGCCAGCAGCTCAGTACGTGGCAGGGGAGGCGAAAAACTGTTTTTT.